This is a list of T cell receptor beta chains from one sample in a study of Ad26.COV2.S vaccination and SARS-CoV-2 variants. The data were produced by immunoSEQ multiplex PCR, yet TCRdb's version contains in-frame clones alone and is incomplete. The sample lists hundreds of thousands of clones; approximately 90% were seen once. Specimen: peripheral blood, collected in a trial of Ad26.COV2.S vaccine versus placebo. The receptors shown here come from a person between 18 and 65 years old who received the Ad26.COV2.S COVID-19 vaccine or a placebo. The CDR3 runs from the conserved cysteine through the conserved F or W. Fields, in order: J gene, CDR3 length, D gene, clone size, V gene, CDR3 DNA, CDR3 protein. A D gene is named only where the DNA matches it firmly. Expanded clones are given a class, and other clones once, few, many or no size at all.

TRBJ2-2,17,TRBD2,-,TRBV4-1,TGCGCCAGCAGCCTGGCCGGGACTAGCGGGAGACCCGGGGAGCTGTTTTTT,CASSLAGTSGRPGELFF
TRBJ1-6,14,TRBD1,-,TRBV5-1,TGCGCCAGCAGCAGCGACAGGGGGAATTCACCCCTCCACTTT,CASSSDRGNSPLHF
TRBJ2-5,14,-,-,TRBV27,TGTGCCAGCAGTTTACAGGGTTCACGAGAGACCCAGTACTTC,CASSLQGSRETQYF
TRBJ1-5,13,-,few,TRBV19,TGTGCCAGTAGTCCACGGTATGACCAGCCCCAGCATTTT,CASSPRYDQPQHF
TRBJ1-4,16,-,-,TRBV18,TGTGCCAGCTCACCAGGACAGAGTTCAACTAATGAAAAACTGTTTTTT,CASSPGQSSTNEKLFF
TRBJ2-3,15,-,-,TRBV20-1,TGCAGTGCTAGTTCGGTTAGATTTGAGACAGATACGCAGTATTTT,CSASSVRFETDTQYF
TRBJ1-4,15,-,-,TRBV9,TGTGCCAGCAGCCCCGGGGTCACTTCTAATGAAAAACTGTTTTTT,CASSPGVTSNEKLFF
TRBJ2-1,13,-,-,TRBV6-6,TGTGCCAGCAGCCCGCCCGCCTACAATGAGCAGTTCTTC,CASSPPAYNEQFF
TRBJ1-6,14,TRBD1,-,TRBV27,TGTGCCAGCAGTTGGACAGGGCTCAATTCACCCCTCCACTTT,CASSWTGLNSPLHF
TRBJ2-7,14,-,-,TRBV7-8,TGTGCCAGCAGCTTAGGAGGGGAGCGGAACGAGCAGTACTTC,CASSLGGERNEQYF
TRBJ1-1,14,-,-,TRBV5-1,TGCGCCAGCAGCTTGGGGGGCACGGACACTGAAGCTTTCTTT,CASSLGGTDTEAFF